The 18 T cell receptor beta chains listed next were all sequenced from one sample in a study of blood T cell repertoires in COVID-19. Using immunoSEQ multiplex PCR, the repertoire was profiled, and TCRdb retains in-frame clones only, with some absent. The table lists about 180,000 clones, approximately 80% of them singletons. The sequencing sample was made of peripheral blood. These receptors were obtained from a human donor in a cohort sampled during active COVID-19.

This clone was seen a handful of times. V gene TRBV20-1 combines with J gene TRBJ2-7; 8 bases fit TRBD1. J was trimmed by 4 bases and V by 3 bases; bases with no gene match: 8. Per germline, CDR1 DFQATT and CDR2 SNEGSKA (reference sequence). CDR3 length: 14 amino acids. The CDR3 protein is CSASDQGARYEQYF. The CDR3 nucleotides read TGCAGTGCTAGTGATCAGGGGGCGAGGTACGAGCAGTACTTC.

V usage is TRBV5-5 and J usage is TRBJ2-5, with TRBD2 matching over 10 bases. The V gene end was trimmed by 4 bases and the J gene end by 2 bases; junction bases not matched to a gene: 20. The CDR3 runs to 20 residues. From germline, CDR1 is SGHKS and CDR2 YYEKEE (reference sequence). CDR3 nucleotides: TGTGCCAGCAGCGGGGACGGCGACTTTAGCGGGGGGTTCCCTCAAGAGACCCAGTACTTC. It yields the protein CASSGDGDFSGGFPQETQYF.

The V call is TRBV4-1, the J call TRBJ2-5; D perhaps matches TRBD2 (6 bases). V was shortened by 3 bases and J by 5 bases, with 13 bases between the two germline ends. The germline CDR1 and CDR2 sequences are MGHRA and YSYEKL. The length of the CDR3 is 14 residues. CDR3 in DNA: TGCGCCAGCAGCCATAAAACGGGGGATGAGACCCAGTACTTC. It encodes CASSHKTGDETQYF.

Here the CDR3 reads CASSGQGESPLHF. The CDR3, as DNA: TGTGCCAGCAGCGGACAGGGTGAATCACCCCTCCACTTT. The chain joins TRBV7-9 to TRBJ1-6; 8 bases agree with TRBD1. The CDR3 covers 13 residues. The germline V gene has CDR1 SEHNR and CDR2 FQNEAQ (reference sequence). Germline trimming cut 5 bases from V and 10 bases from J; bases unmatched to any gene: 4.

The J gene is TRBJ1-2, the V gene TRBV5-1, with a weak D call TRBD1 (5 bases). The germline V gene has CDR1 SGHRS and CDR2 YFSETQ. The CDR3 covers 14 residues. V was trimmed by 2 bases and J by 2 bases, leaving 10 bases between them. CDR3 amino acids: CASSFREGNYGYTF. The CDR3 DNA reads TGCGCCAGCAGCTTCAGGGAGGGGAACTATGGCTACACCTTC.

V is TRBV5-5 and J is TRBJ2-5; TRBD2 matches at 12 bases. Germline V gene data show CDR1 as SGHKS and CDR2 as YYEKEE (reference sequence). This CDR3 spans 18 amino acids. V dropped 4 bases and J dropped 5; count of bases not matched to a gene: 15. CDR3 nucleotide sequence: TGTGCCAGCAGCCCCCGACTAATACTAGCGGGGGGCGGGGAGACCCAGTACTTC. Translation: CASSPRLILAGGGETQYF. The entire variable domain, with the rest obtained from reference TRBV5-5 and TRBJ2-5, is as follows: DAGVTQSPTHLIKTRGQQVTLRCSPISGHKSVSWYQQVLGQGPQFIFQYYEKEERGRGNFPDRFSARQFPNYSSELNVNALLLGDSALYLCASSPRLILAGGGETQYFGPGTRLLVL.

The rearrangement joins TRBV28 to TRBJ1-2; no clear D gene. V was cut by 6 bases and J by 2 bases, with 7 bases left in between. This CDR3 has 12 residues. Per the germline V gene, CDR1 is MDHEN and CDR2 is SYDVKM. The CDR3 DNA follows: TGTGCCAGCAGCGGCGGGAACTATGGCTACACCTTC. Its protein is CASSGGNYGYTF.

This clone was picked up one time. The CDR3 reads CASSPGQPYGYTF. The CDR3 DNA reads as TGCGCCAGCAGTCCTGGACAGCCCTATGGCTACACCTTC. The rearrangement links TRBV10-1 to TRBJ1-2, with D perhaps matching TRBD1 (6 bases). Per germline, CDR1 WNHNN and CDR2 SYGVQD (reference sequence). V dropped 5 bases and J dropped 4 bases, with 11 bases sitting between them. The CDR3 contains 13 residues.

This chain uses TRBV7-6 with TRBJ2-2, with D maybe TRBD2 (5 bases). The ends were cut back, 2 bases at V and 8 bases at J, with 9 bases in the middle. The CDR3 is made up of 13 amino acids. Germline lookup yields CDR1 SGHVS and CDR2 FNYEAQ. CDR3 nucleotides: TGTGCCAGCAGCTTACTCCGGGGTGGGGAGCTGTTTTTT. Protein sequence: CASSLLRGGELFF.

This rearrangement joins TRBV6-5 to TRBJ1-6, with TRBD1 matching 9 bases. Germline V CDR1 and CDR2: MNHEY, SVGAGI. The J segment lost 8 bases and the V segment lost 5 bases, leaving 1 base of the junction unmatched. There are 13 residues in the CDR3. This CDR3 reads CASSRTGDSPLHF. Here the CDR3 DNA reads TGTGCCAGCAGTCGGACAGGGGATTCACCCCTCCACTTT.

This rearrangement joins TRBV7-2 to TRBJ1-2, with TRBD1 as a possible D gene (6 bases). Trimming took off 5 bases at V and 3 bases at J, with 13 bases between the two ends. CDR3 length: 14 amino acids. CDR1 and CDR2 (germline): SGHTA, FQGNSA. As DNA, the CDR3 is TGTGCCAGCAGCATCCACTACAGGGACTATGGCTACACCTTC. Translated: CASSIHYRDYGYTF.

This chain connects TRBV6-5 to TRBJ2-7; 9 positions match TRBD2. Germline values: CDR1 MNHEY, CDR2 SVGAGI. V lost 5 bases and J lost 1; bases outside the gene matches: 6. The CDR3 spans 15 residues. Written as DNA, the CDR3 is TGTGCCAGCAGTATGCTAGCGGGGACGTCCTACGAGCAGTACTTC. It translates to CASSMLAGTSYEQYF.

This chain joins TRBV27 and TRBJ2-4, with a possible D match to TRBD1 (6 bases). Germline loops: CDR1 MNHEY, CDR2 SMNVEV (reference sequence). The CDR3 has 15 residues. V shed 6 bases and J shed 1 base, with 13 bases lying between them. CDR3 residues: CASSPTGFAKNIQYF. The CDR3, as DNA: TGTGCCAGCAGCCCCACAGGGTTTGCCAAAAACATTCAGTACTTC.

The chain's CDR3 is CSVEVRVYEQYF. The CDR3 DNA reads as TGCAGCGTTGAAGTCAGGGTTTACGAGCAGTACTTC. V gene TRBV29-1 combines with J gene TRBJ2-7; D is possibly TRBD1 (5 bases). CDR3 length equals 12 residues. In germline, CDR1 is SQVTM, CDR2 ANQGSEA. V was clipped by 1 base and J by 4 bases, with 8 bases between them.

The V call is TRBV6-6, the J call TRBJ2-1; D is unresolved. This CDR3 spans 15 amino acids. Looked up from germline, CDR1 is MNHNY and CDR2 is SVGAGI (reference sequence). Trimming left V 0 bases short and J 1 base short, with 7 bases between. The DNA for the CDR3 is TGTGCCAGCAGTTACTCGTCACAGTCCTACAATGAGCAGTTCTTC. It is translated as CASSYSSQSYNEQFF.

The CDR3 sequence is CASSLYSGTYGYTF. The CDR3, as DNA: TGTGCCAGCAGCCTTTACAGTGGAACCTATGGCTACACCTTC. J is TRBJ1-2 and V is TRBV7-8; D unclear. The CDR3 is made up of 14 amino acids. Looked up from germline, CDR1 is SGHVS and CDR2 is FQNEAQ. Trimming pared 5 bases from V and 4 bases from J, leaving 14 bases between.

CDR3 nucleotides: TGTGCCAGTAGGGACAGGGAAAATCAGCCCCAGCATTTT. The encoded protein is CASRDRENQPQHF. The chain joins TRBV19 to TRBJ1-5; the match to TRBD1 covers 8 bases. The germline gives CDR1 LNHDA, CDR2 SQIVND (reference sequence). The CDR3 has 13 residues. The V and J ends lost 6 bases and 4 bases, in that order; junction bases with no gene match: 2.

As for this clone: The germline gene is not matched at one end of the junction; a read error may be the cause. The chain links TRBV7-7 to TRBJ2-1; 9 positions agree with TRBD2. The CDR3 length is 16 residues. The germline V gene encodes CDR1 SSHAT and CDR2 FNYEAQ (reference sequence). The CDR3 region has the DNA TGTGCTAGCAGCCCCCGGGGTAGCGGGGGCAACAATGAGCAGTTCTTC. It is translated as CASSPRGSGGNNEQFF. The variable domain in full, completed from reference TRBV7-7 and TRBJ2-1, reads GAGVSQSPRYKVTKRGQDVTLRCDPISSHATLYWYQQALGQGPEFLTYFNYEAQPDKSGLPSDRFSAERPEGSISTLTIQRTEQRDSAMYRCASSPRGSGGNNEQFFGPGTRLTVL.